This T cell receptor (beta chain) was recovered during a study of blood T cell repertoires in COVID-19. In the original analysis: Researchers report that nucleated cell counts were estimated from reference gene primer amplification. Libraries were prepared by immunoSEQ multiplex PCR; TCRdb keeps only in-frame clonotypes and omits some of them. V, J and clone size derive from that table, while D and trimming were established from the DNA sequence. This table has under 75,000 clones, 70% to 80% appearing once. CDR1 is SGHAT and CDR2 is FQNNGV in the germline V gene. The V segment lost 4 bases and the J segment 3 bases; nucleotides outside the gene matches: 5. This CDR3 has 15 residues.

The V call is TRBV11-2, the J call TRBJ1-1; 10 bases fit TRBD1. The TCR comes from a woman aged 80 or over with acute or convalescent COVID-19. Sequenced: peripheral blood. The CDR3 is CASSSTGGADTEAFF. CDR3 DNA sequence: TGTGCCAGCAGCTCGACAGGGGGCGCGGACACTGAAGCTTTCTTT.